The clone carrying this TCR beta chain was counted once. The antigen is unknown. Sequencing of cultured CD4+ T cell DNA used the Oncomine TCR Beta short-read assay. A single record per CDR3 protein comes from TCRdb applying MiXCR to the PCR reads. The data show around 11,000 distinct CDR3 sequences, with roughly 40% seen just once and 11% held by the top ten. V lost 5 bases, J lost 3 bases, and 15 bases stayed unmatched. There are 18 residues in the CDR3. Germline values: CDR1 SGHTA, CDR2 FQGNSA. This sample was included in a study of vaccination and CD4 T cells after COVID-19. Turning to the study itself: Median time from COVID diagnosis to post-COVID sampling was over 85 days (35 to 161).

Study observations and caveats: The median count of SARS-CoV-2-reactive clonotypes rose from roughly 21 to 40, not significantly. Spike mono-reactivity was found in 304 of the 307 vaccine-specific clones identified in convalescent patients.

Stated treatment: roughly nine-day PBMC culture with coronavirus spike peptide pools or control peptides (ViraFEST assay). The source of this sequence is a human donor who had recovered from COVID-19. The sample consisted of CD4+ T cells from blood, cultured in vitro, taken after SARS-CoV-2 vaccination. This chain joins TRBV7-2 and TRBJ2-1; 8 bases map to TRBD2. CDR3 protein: CASSPIAFTSGGYNEQFF. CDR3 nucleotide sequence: TGTGCCAGCAGCCCTATTGCTTTTACTAGCGGTGGCTACAATGAGCAGTTCTTC.